This TCR delta chain was observed in a study of gamma-delta chains in newborns, infants, children. Study information: Microbial exposure reportedly drives polyclonal innate γδ T cell expansion after birth.

CDR3 length equals 18 residues. Germline lookup yields CDR1 GEAIGNYY and CDR2 EKD. With CATT, TCRdb re-called clones from the reads. The table shows 6,900 or so delta-chain clones, with 2% to 2.5% occurring only once. With regard to this clone: This could be a read error, since a much larger clone is one nucleotide away. This sample also contains other DNA sequences that code for the same CDR3.

The sequenced sample consisted of blood. This chain joins TRDV2 and TRDJ3; TRDD3 matches at 10 bases. The sequence was collected from a child who was a newborn, infant or young child, either healthy, febrile or measles-vaccinated (not recorded which). CDR3 DNA sequence: TGTGCCTGTGACACCGGGGGATACGCCTCCTGGGACACCCGGCAGATGTTTTTC. It is translated as CACDTGGYASWDTRQMFF.